The clone carrying this T cell receptor (beta chain) was seen only a few times. Its specificity is not known. These data are taken from a study of T cells in Graves' hyperthyroidism and ophthalmopathy. Study-wide context: Staff took peripheral blood when the initial diagnosis was made, before any treatment began.

CDR3 length: 15 amino acids. V was shortened by 7 bases and J by 0 bases, with 13 bases between the two germline ends. Germline V lookup: CDR1 SNHLY, CDR2 FYNNEI. Study conclusions and caveats: Blood samples included most of the expanded thyroid clonotypes exceeding 0.001.

When ophthalmopathy did not progress within 18 months, Graves' hyperthyroidism was considered stable. The hyperthyroidism was newly diagnosed and had lasted under 2 months; the patients were aged 18 to 65. The investigators amplified TCR beta CDR3 regions from RNA transcripts. With the HTBI primer set, the TCR CDR3 went through a first round of RT-PCR. Using its own MiXCR run on the multiplex PCR reads, TCRdb lists one record per CDR3 protein. The sample holds about 210,000 distinct CDR3 sequences, more than 15% seen once. The TCR originated in a man in his fifties or sixties with Graves' hyperthyroidism. V is TRBV2 and J is TRBJ1-5; D is unresolved. The sequenced sample consisted of blood. The CDR3 region is CASKGWANSNQPQHF. The CDR3 DNA reads as TGTGCCAGCAAGGGCTGGGCTAATAGCAATCAGCCCCAGCATTTT.